This T cell receptor beta chain was sequenced during a study of molecular identifiers for immune sequencing clone quantification. Study findings and constraints: Reports indicate spiked Jurkat TCR RNA from one cell could be found among roughly 980,000 naive cells.

The germline V and J ends were trimmed by 3 bases and 8 bases, with 9 bases remaining between them. Germline CDR1 SGHRS, CDR2 YFSETQ. The CDR3 contains 13 residues. Naive CD8 T cells were picked out by sorting for CD8+CD4-CCR7+CD45RA+. Each CDR3 protein gets one entry after TCRdb re-called the PCR reads with MiXCR. The sample consists of 460,000 or so distinct CDR3 sequences, about 25% of them appearing once. This clonotype was counted a few times. The antigen is not known. Specimen: naive CD8+ T cells from blood, with Jurkat cell RNA spiked in. The subset denotes: FACS-sorted CD8+CD4-CCR7+CD45RA+ naive T cells. The sequence was collected from a human donor in good health. Some libraries in this study had Jurkat cell RNA spiked in. This chain uses TRBV5-1 with TRBJ1-6, with D uncertain. CDR3 amino acids: CASSSAGDSPLHF. The CDR3 nucleotides read TGCGCCAGCAGCTCCGCAGGAGATTCACCCCTCCACTTT.